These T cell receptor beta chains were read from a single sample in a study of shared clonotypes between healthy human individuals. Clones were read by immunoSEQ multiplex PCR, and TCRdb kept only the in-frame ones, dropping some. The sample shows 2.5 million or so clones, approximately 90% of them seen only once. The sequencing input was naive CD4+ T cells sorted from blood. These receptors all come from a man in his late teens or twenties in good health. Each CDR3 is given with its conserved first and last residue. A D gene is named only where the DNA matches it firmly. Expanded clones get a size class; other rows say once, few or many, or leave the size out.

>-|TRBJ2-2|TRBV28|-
CASQTTNTGELFF
TGTGCCAGCCAGACAACGAACACCGGGGAGCTGTTTTTT
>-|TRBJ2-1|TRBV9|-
CASSVANSINEQFF
TGTGCCAGCAGCGTAGCAAATAGCATCAATGAGCAGTTCTTC
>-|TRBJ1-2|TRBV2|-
CASSVYTPGFYTF
TGTGCCAGCAGTGTCTACACCCCCGGATTCTACACCTTC
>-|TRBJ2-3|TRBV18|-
CASSPLGAGSTDTQYF
TGTGCCAGCTCACCCTTGGGAGCGGGTAGCACAGATACGCAGTATTTT
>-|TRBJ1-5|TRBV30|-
CAWSVNRYQPQHF
TGTGCCTGGAGTGTAAACCGGTATCAGCCCCAGCATTTT
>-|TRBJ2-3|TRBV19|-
CASSWGEDTQYF
TGTGCCAGTAGTTGGGGGGAGGATACGCAGTATTTT
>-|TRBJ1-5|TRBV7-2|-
CASSSHLSNQPQHF
TGTGCCAGCAGCTCACATCTTAGCAATCAGCCCCAGCATTTT
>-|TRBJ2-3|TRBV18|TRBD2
CASSPRTRVTDTQYF
TGTGCCAGCTCACCAAGGACTAGAGTAACAGATACGCAGTATTTT
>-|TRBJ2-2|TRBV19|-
CASTAGRVSGELFF
TGTGCCAGTACCGCGGGCCGGGTATCCGGGGAGCTGTTTTTT
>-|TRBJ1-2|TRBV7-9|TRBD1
CASSLLFPGGYYGYTF
TGTGCCAGCAGCTTACTTTTTCCAGGGGGCTACTATGGCTACACCTTC
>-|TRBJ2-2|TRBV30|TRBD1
CAWITRGSNTGELFF
TGTGCCTGGATTACCAGGGGGTCGAACACCGGGGAGCTGTTTTTT
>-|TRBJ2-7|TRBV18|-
CASSPGSVGENEQYF
TGTGCCAGCTCACCAGGATCAGTGGGAGAGAACGAGCAGTACTTC
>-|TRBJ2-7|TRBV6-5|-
CASSFPAALSYEQYF
TGTGCCAGCAGTTTTCCGGCTGCACTCTCCTACGAGCAGTACTTC
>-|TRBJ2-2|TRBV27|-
CASSFSGTANTGELFF
TGTGCCAGCAGTTTCAGCGGAACTGCGAACACCGGGGAGCTGTTTTTT
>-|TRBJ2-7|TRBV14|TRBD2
CASSQDTSGSLYEQYF
TGTGCCAGCAGCCAAGATACTAGCGGGAGTCTCTACGAGCAGTACTTC
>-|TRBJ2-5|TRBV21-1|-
CASPLAGRSETQYF
TGTGCCAGCCCTCTAGCGGGTCGATCAGAGACCCAGTACTTC
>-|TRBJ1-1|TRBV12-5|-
CASGLLTTNTEAFF
TGTGCTAGTGGTTTGCTCACAACGAACACTGAAGCTTTCTTT
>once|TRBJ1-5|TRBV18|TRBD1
CASSDRESNQPQHF
TGTGCCAGCTCAGACAGGGAAAGCAATCAGCCCCAGCATTTT
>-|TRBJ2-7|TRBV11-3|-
CASSSGRVPSYEQYF
TGTGCCAGCAGTTCAGGACGTGTTCCCTCCTACGAGCAGTACTTC
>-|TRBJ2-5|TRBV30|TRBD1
CALQRDSQETQYF
TGTGCCTTGCAAAGGGACAGTCAAGAGACCCAGTACTTC
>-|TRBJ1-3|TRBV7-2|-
CASSLAFTSGNTIYF
TGTGCCAGCAGCTTAGCGTTTACATCTGGAAACACCATATATTTT
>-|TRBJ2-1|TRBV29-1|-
CSVEDPETFTYNEQFF
TGCAGCGTTGAAGATCCAGAGACCTTTACATACAATGAGCAGTTCTTC